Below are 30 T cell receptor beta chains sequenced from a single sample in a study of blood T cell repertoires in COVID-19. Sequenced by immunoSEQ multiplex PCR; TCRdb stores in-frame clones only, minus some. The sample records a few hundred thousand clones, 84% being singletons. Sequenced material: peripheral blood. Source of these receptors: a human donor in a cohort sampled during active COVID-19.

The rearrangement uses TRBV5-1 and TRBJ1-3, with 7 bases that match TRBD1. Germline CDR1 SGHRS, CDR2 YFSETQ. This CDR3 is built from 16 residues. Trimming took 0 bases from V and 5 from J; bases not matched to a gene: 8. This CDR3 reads CASSLVAGGGRNTIYF. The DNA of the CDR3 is TGCGCCAGCAGCTTGGTGGCAGGGGGTGGAAGAAACACCATATATTTT.

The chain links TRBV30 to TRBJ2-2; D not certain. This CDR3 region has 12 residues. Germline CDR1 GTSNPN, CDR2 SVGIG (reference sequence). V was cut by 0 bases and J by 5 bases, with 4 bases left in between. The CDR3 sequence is CAWSVLTGELFF. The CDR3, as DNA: TGTGCCTGGAGTGTCTTAACCGGGGAGCTGTTTTTT.

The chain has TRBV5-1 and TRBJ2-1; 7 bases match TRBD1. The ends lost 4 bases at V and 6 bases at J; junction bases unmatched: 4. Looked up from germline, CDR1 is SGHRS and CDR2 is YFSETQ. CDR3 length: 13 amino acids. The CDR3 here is CASSVGQTNEQFF. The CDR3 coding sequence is TGCGCCAGCAGCGTGGGACAGACCAATGAGCAGTTCTTC.

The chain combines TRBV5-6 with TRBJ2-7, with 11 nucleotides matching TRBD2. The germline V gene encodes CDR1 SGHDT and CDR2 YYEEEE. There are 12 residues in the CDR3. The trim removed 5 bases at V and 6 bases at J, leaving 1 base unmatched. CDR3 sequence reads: CASSTSGSEQYF. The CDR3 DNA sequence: TGTGCCAGCAGTACTAGCGGGAGCGAGCAGTACTTC.

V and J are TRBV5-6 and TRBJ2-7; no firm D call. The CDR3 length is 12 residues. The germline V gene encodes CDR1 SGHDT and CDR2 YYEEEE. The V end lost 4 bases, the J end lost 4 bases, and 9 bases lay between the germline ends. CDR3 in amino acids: CASSLSRYEQYF. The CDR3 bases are TGTGCCAGCAGCCTCTCGAGGTACGAGCAGTACTTC.

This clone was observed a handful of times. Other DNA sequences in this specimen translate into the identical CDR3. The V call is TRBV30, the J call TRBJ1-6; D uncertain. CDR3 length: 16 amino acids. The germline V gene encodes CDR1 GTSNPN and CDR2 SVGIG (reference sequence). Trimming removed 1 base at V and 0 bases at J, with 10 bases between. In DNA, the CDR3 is TGTGCCTGGAGTGATAAGTCGAGCTCCTATAATTCACCCCTCCACTTT. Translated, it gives CAWSDKSSSYNSPLHF.

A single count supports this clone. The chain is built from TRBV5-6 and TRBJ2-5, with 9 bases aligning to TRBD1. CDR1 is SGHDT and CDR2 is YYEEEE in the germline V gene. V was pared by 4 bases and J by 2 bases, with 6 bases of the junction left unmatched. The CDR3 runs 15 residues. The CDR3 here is CASSLGDREQETQYF. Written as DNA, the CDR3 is TGTGCCAGCAGCCTTGGGGACAGGGAACAAGAGACCCAGTACTTC.

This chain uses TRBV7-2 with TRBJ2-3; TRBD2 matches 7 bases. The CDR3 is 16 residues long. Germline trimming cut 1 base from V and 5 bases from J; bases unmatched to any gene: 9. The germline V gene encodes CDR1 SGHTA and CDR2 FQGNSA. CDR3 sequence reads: CASSLDGGGPGDTQYF. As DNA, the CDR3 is TGTGCCAGCAGCTTAGACGGGGGAGGGCCGGGAGATACGCAGTATTTT. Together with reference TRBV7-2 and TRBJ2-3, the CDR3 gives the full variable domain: GAGVSQSPSNKVTEKGKDVELRCDPISGHTALYWYRQSLGQGLEFLIYFQGNSAPDKSGLPSDRFSAERTGGSVSTLTIQRTQQEDSAVYLCASSLDGGGPGDTQYFGPGTRLTVL.

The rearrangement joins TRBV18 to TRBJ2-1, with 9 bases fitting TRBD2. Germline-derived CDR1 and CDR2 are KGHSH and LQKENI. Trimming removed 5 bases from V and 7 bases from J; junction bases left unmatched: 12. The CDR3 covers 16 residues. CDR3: CASSTDRGRVGNEQFF. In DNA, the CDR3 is TGTGCCAGCTCAACCGACCGCGGGAGGGTAGGAAATGAGCAGTTCTTC. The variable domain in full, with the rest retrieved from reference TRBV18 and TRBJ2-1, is NAGVMQNPRHLVRRRGQEARLRCSPMKGHSHVYWYRQLPEEGLKFMVYLQKENIIDESGMPKERFSAEFPKEGPSILRIQQVVRGDSAAYFCASSTDRGRVGNEQFFGPGTRLTVL.

The CDR3 here is CASRTSGGGYNEQFF. CDR3 bases: TGTGCCAGCAGAACTAGCGGAGGGGGTTACAATGAGCAGTTCTTC. This chain links TRBV28 with TRBJ2-1, with TRBD2 matching 8 bases. CDR3 length: 15 residues. Germline CDR1 MDHEN, CDR2 SYDVKM. Trimming cost V 6 bases and J 4 bases; bases outside gene matches: 8.

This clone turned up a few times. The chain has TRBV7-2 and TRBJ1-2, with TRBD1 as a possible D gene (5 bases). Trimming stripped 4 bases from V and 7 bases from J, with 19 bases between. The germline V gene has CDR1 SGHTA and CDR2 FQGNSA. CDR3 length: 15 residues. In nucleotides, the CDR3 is TGTGCCAGCAGCTCCGGGACTCACGTGGGAGGTGGCTACACCTTC. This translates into CASSSGTHVGGGYTF. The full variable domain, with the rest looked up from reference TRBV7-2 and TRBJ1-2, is GAGVSQSPSNKVTEKGKDVELRCDPISGHTALYWYRQSLGQGLEFLIYFQGNSAPDKSGLPSDRFSAERTGGSVSTLTIQRTQQEDSAVYLCASSSGTHVGGGYTFGSGTRLTVV.

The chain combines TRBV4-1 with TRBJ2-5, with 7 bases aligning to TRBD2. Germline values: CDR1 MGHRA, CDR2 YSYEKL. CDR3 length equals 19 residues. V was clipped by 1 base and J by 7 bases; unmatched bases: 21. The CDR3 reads CASSQVPGPGLGRSGTQYF. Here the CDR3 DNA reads TGCGCCAGCAGCCAAGTTCCAGGGCCCGGACTAGGACGTTCAGGGACCCAGTACTTC.

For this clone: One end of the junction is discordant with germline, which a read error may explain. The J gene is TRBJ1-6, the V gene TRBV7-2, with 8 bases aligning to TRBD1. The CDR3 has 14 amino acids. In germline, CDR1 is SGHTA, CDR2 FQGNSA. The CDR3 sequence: CASSLDFLGTGSTF. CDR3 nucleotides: TGTGCCAGCAGCTTAGATTTTTTAGGGACAGGATCTACATTT.

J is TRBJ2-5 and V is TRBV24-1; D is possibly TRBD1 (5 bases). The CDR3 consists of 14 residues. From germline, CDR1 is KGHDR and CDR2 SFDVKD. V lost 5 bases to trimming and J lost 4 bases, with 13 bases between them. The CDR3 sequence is CATSATGTRETQYF. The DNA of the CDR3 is TGTGCCACCAGTGCCACAGGTACGAGAGAGACCCAGTACTTC.

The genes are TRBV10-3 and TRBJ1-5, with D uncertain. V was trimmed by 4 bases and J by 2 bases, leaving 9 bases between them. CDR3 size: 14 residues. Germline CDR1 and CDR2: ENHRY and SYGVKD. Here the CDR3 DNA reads TGTGCCATCAGTGGACGGCAGGGCAATCAGCCCCAGCATTTT. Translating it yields CAISGRQGNQPQHF.

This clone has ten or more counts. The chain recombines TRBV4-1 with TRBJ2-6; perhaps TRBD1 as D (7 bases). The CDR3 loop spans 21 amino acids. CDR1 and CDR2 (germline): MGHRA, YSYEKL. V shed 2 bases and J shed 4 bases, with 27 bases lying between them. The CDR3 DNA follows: TGCGCCAGCAGCCAACAGGGGGGAAAATGGAATCCGTCGGGCGGGGCCAACGTCCTGACTTTC. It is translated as CASSQQGGKWNPSGGANVLTF.

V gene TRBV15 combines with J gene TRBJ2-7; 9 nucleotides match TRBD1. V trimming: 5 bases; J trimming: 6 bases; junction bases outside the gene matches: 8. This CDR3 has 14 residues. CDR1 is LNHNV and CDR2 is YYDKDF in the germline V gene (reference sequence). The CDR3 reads CATSYTTGGREQYF. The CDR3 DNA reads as TGTGCCACCAGCTATACGACAGGGGGGCGCGAGCAGTACTTC.

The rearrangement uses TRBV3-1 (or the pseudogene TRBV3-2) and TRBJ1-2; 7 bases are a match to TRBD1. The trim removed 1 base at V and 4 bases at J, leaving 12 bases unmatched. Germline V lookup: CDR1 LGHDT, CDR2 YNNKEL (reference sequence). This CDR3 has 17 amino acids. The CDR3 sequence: CASSQGLRGRKSYGYTF. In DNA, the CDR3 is TGTGCCAGCAGCCAAGGACTGAGGGGGCGAAAATCCTATGGCTACACCTTC.

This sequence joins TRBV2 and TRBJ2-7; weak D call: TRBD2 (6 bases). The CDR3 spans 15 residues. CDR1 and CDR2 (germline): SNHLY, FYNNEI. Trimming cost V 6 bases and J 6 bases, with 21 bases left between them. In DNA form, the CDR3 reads TGTGCCAGCAGAGCCGCGGGACGGGCTCCTGGCGAGCAGTACTTC. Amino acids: CASRAAGRAPGEQYF.

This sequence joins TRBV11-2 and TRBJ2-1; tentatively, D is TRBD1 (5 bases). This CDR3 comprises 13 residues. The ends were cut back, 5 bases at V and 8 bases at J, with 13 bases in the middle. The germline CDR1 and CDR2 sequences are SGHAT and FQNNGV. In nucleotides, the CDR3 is TGTGCCAGCAGCCCCCGTACAGGTCATGAGCAGTTCTTC. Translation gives CASSPRTGHEQFF.

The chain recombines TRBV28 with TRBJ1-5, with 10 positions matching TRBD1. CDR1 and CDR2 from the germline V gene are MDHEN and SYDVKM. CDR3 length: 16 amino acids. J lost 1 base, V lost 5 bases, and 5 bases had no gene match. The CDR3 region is CASSPRQGASNQPQHF. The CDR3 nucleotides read TGTGCCAGCAGTCCTCGACAGGGGGCGAGCAATCAGCCCCAGCATTTT. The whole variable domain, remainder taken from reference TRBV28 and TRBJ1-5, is DVKVTQSSRYLVKRTGEKVFLECVQDMDHENMFWYRQDPGLGLRLIYFSYDVKMKEKGDIPEGYSVSREKKERFSLILESASTNQTSMYLCASSPRQGASNQPQHFGDGTRLSIL.

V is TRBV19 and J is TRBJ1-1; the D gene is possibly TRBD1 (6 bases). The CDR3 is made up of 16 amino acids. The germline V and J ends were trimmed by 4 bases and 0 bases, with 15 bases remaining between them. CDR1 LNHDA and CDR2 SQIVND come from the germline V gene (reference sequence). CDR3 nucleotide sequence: TGTGCCAGTAGTAAGTTGACAGGAGCGATGAACACTGAAGCTTTCTTT. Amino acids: CASSKLTGAMNTEAFF.

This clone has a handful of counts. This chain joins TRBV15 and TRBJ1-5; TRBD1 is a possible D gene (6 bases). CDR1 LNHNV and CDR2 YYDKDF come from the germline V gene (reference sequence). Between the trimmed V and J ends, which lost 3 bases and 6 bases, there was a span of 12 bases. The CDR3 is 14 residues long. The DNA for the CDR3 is TGTGCCACCAGCAGGCTCTCAGGGGTTCAGCCCCAGCATTTT. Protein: CATSRLSGVQPQHF.

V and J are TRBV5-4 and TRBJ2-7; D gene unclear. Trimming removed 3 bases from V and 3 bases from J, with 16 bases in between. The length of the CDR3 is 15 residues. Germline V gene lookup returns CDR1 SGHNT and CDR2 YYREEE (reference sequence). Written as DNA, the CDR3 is TGTGCCAGCAGCTCACAGCATCAGAAAAGCTACGAGCAGTACTTC. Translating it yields CASSSQHQKSYEQYF. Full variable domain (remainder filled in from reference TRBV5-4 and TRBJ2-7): ETGVTQSPTHLIKTRGQQVTLRCSSQSGHNTVSWYQQALGQGPQFIFQYYREEENGRGNFPPRFSGLQFPNYSSELNVNALELDDSALYLCASSSQHQKSYEQYFGPGTRLTVT.

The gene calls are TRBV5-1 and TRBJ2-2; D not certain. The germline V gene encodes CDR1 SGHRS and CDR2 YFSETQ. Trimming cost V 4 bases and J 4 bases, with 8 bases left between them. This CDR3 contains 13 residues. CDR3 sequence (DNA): TGCGCCAGCAGCCTCCCGGGCACCGGGGAGCTGTTTTTT. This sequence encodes CASSLPGTGELFF.

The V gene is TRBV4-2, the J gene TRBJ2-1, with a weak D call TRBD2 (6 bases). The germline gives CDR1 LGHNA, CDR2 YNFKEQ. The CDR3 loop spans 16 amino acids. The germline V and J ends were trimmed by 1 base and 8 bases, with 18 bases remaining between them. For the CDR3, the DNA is TGTGCCAGCAGCCAAGTGGTAGCGGAGGGAGCGGATGAGCAGTTCTTC. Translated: CASSQVVAEGADEQFF.

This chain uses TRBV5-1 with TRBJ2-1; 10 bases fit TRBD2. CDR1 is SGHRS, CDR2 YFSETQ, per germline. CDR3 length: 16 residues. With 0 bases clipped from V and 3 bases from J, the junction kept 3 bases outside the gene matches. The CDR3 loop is CASSLGRLAGYNEQFF. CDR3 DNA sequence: TGCGCCAGCAGCTTGGGCCGACTAGCGGGCTACAATGAGCAGTTCTTC.

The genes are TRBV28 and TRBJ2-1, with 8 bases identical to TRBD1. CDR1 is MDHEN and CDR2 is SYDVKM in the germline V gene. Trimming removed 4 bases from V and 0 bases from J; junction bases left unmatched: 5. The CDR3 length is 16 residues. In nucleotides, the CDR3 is TGTGCCAGCAGTTCGGACAGGGCCAGCTCCTACAATGAGCAGTTCTTC. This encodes CASSSDRASSYNEQFF.

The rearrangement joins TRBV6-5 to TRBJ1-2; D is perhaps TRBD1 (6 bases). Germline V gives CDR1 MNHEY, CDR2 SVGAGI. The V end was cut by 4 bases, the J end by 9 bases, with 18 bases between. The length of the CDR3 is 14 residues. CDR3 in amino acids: CASSSGTPFWSYTF. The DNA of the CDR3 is TGTGCCAGCAGTTCCGGGACACCTTTTTGGAGCTACACCTTC.

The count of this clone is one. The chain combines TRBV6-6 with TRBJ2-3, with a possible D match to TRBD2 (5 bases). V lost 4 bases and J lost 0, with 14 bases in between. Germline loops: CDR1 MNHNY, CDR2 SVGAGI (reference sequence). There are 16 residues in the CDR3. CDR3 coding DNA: TGTGCCAGCAGTTCACCGTTACTAGGCAGCACAGATACGCAGTATTTT. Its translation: CASSSPLLGSTDTQYF.